The clone carrying this TCR beta chain was picked up many times. Its antigen is still unknown. CDR3 length equals 14 residues. V lost 4 bases, J lost 6 bases, and 16 bases lay in between. Germline V CDR1 and CDR2: SEHNR, FQNEAQ (reference sequence). Fresh peripheral blood (about 9 ml) yielded the PBMCs. Investigators amplified TCR beta CDR3 regions from RNA transcripts. A first-round RT-PCR used HTBI primers, followed by a second-round multiplex PCR. TCRdb reanalysed the multiplex PCR reads using MiXCR and keeps one entry per CDR3 protein. Among 200,000 to 250,000 distinct CDR3 sequences listed, roughly 21% were seen once. The sample is drawn from a study of Graves' ophthalmopathy and Graves' hyperthyroidism. Overall study: The study drew peripheral blood at initial diagnosis, before any treatment. Findings and limits, study-wide: Appearing in blood as well were most expanded thyroid clonotypes above 0.001 frequency. The model predicted progression of ophthalmopathy with a sensitivity of roughly 70%, and its specificity was about 76%.

Sequencing used peripheral blood. The origin of this receptor is a woman in her forties or fifties with Graves' ophthalmopathy. This sequence joins TRBV7-9 and TRBJ2-7; no clear D gene. This CDR3 reads CASSSARLMAEQYF. The CDR3 nucleotides are TGTGCCAGCAGCTCGGCTAGATTAATGGCCGAGCAGTACTTC.